This T cell receptor beta chain was profiled in a study of early T cells in non-severe SARS-CoV-2 infection. Study information: RNA in bulk from unsorted whole blood was sequenced, and chains were unpaired.

The protocol attached unique molecular identifiers to individual cDNA molecules. TCRdb reprocessed the 5' RACE reads with MiXCR, giving one entry per CDR3 protein. The table has 80,000 or so distinct CDR3 sequences, 11% to 15% seen once; the top ten hold under 4%. With 6 bases removed from V and 5 bases from J, the gap between germline ends came to 13 bases. Germline-derived CDR1 and CDR2 are DFQATT and SNEGSKA (reference sequence). The CDR3 sequence is 12 residues long. Ten or more counts support this clonotype. This sequence joins TRBV20-1 and TRBJ1-1, with D maybe TRBD1 (5 bases). The receptor was isolated from an adult who was a healthcare worker with PCR-confirmed SARS-CoV-2 infection or an uninfected control (not recorded which). Material for sequencing was whole blood. The CDR3 DNA reads as TGCAGTGCAGTGGTAGGGGAGACTGAAGCTTTCTTT. Encoded protein: CSAVVGETEAFF.